The subject of this entry is one TCR beta chain. Methods used by the authors: Reference gene primers were amplified, and this amplification served to estimate nucleated cell counts. Clones were sequenced by immunoSEQ multiplex PCR, and TCRdb holds only the in-frame ones, with some missing. V and J calls and clone size are as listed in that table; D and trimming were resolved from the DNA. Of 65,000 to 70,000 clones listed, around 84% are singletons. The data derive from a study of blood T cell repertoires in COVID-19. Study background: The United States, Italy and Spain supplied acute and convalescent COVID-19 samples. T cells, B-cell-depleted T cells, or PBMCs supplied cDNA or gDNA.

The CDR3 consists of 15 residues. CDR1 is SGHVS and CDR2 is FQNEAQ in the germline V gene. The V and J ends lost 8 bases and 4 bases respectively, with 18 bases between them. This TCR was recovered from a man aged 45-60 years with acute or convalescent COVID-19. The chain employs TRBV7-8 and TRBJ2-1, with D tentatively TRBD2 (6 bases). Material: peripheral blood. The CDR3 reads CASGSYGGRYNEQFF. The CDR3, as DNA: TGTGCCAGCGGCTCTTACGGGGGACGTTACAATGAGCAGTTCTTC. Complete variable domain (other parts from reference TRBV7-8 and TRBJ2-1): GAGVSQSPRYKVAKRGQDVALRCDPISGHVSLFWYQQALGQGPEFLTYFQNEAQLDKSGLPSDRFFAERPEGSVSTLKIQRTQQEDSAVYLCASGSYGGRYNEQFFGPGTRLTVL.